Following are 15 T cell receptor beta chains from one sample sequenced in a study of early T cells in non-severe SARS-CoV-2 infection. TCRdb re-called the 5' RACE reads through MiXCR, storing one row per CDR3 protein. The profile covers approximately 74,000 distinct CDR3 sequences, with 11% to 15% appearing a single time and around 9.9% taken by the ten largest. What was sequenced was whole blood. These receptors were collected from an adult who was a healthcare worker with PCR-confirmed SARS-CoV-2 infection or an uninfected control (not recorded which).

The table lists this clonotype with a few counts. The chain recombines TRBV12-3 or TRBV12-4 with TRBJ1-2, with TRBD1 matching 7 bases. The CDR3 runs to 14 residues. The V segment lost 1 base and the J segment 7 bases; nucleotides outside the gene matches: 6. In nucleotides, the CDR3 is TGTGCCAGCAGTTTAGGACAGGGAACGGCTGGCTACACCTTC. Protein sequence: CASSLGQGTAGYTF.

This clonotype was seen repeatedly, ten times or more. The rearrangement joins TRBV6-5 to TRBJ1-3; the D is unclear. V lost 5 bases and J 0 bases, leaving 8 bases between the germline ends. Germline V gene data show CDR1 as MNHEY and CDR2 as SVGAGI. The CDR3 extends over 14 amino acids. The CDR3 region is CASSRQISGNTIYF. CDR3 nucleotide sequence: TGTGCCAGCAGTAGGCAAATCTCTGGAAACACCATATATTTT.

V gene TRBV7-9 combines with J gene TRBJ1-1, with a possible D match to TRBD1 (5 bases). Germline V lookup: CDR1 SEHNR, CDR2 FQNEAQ (reference sequence). The V and J ends lost 2 bases and 4 bases respectively, with 11 bases between them. The CDR3 covers 14 residues. This CDR3 is CASSLSLGGTEAFF. In nucleotides, the CDR3 is TGTGCCAGCAGCTTATCACTCGGGGGCACTGAAGCTTTCTTT.

This clonotype was counted a few times. The chain is built from TRBV28 and TRBJ2-3, with 10 bases lining up with TRBD2. Germline CDR1 MDHEN, CDR2 SYDVKM. V lost 8 bases and J lost 8; bases outside the gene matches: 7. The CDR3 has 13 residues. CDR3 loop: CASVAGGRGTQYF. CDR3 coding DNA: TGTGCCAGCGTAGCGGGGGGCCGGGGTACGCAGTATTTT.

This chain uses TRBV29-1 with TRBJ1-2; TRBD1 might be the D (6 bases). V was shortened by 6 bases and J by 0 bases, with 11 bases between the two germline ends. Germline CDR1 is SQVTM and CDR2 is ANQGSEA. The CDR3 covers 13 residues. The DNA for the CDR3 is TGCAGCGTACACAGGGAAGCTAACTATGGCTACACCTTC. It is translated as CSVHREANYGYTF.

The CDR3 spells CASRRSRSYGYTF. CDR3 DNA sequence: TGTGCCAGCAGGAGGTCGCGTAGTTATGGCTACACCTTC. This chain joins TRBV6-5 and TRBJ1-2; D gene ambiguous. The CDR3 covers 13 residues. V shed 6 bases and J shed 5 bases, with 13 bases lying between them. Per germline, CDR1 MNHEY and CDR2 SVGAGI.

This clonotype was observed a handful of times. The chain employs TRBV6-1 and TRBJ1-4, with 8 bases identical to TRBD1. The junction had 11 bases not matched to a gene; V was cut back by 6 bases and J by 8 bases. This CDR3 has 15 residues. CDR1 MNHNS and CDR2 SASEGT come from the germline V gene. In DNA, the CDR3 is TGTGCCAGCAGCCCGACACAGGGGACAGGCGAAAAACTGTTTTTT. Protein product: CASSPTQGTGEKLFF.

The V call is TRBV27, the J call TRBJ2-2; D unclear. The CDR3 runs 14 residues. Germline values: CDR1 MNHEY, CDR2 SMNVEV (reference sequence). With 4 bases removed from V and 1 base from J, the gap between germline ends came to 7 bases. CDR3 in amino acids: CASSSAVNTGELFF. In nucleotides, the CDR3 is TGTGCCAGCAGTTCAGCCGTGAACACCGGGGAGCTGTTTTTT.

The table lists this clonotype with a few counts. The V call is TRBV25-1, the J call TRBJ2-3; TRBD2 matches 10 bases. CDR3 length: 19 amino acids. With 3 bases clipped from V and 6 bases from J, the junction kept 18 bases outside the gene matches. Germline V gene sequence: CDR1 MGHDK, CDR2 SYGVNS. CDR3 bases: TGTGCCAGCAGTGACTCCTTGCCGAGGACTAGCGGCGTCGGGGATACGCAGTATTTT. This gives the protein CASSDSLPRTSGVGDTQYF.

The V call is TRBV12-3 or TRBV12-4, the J call TRBJ2-5; D could derive from TRBD1 or TRBD2 (5 bases each). The CDR3 consists of 15 residues. The V end was cut by 2 bases, the J end by 5 bases, with 15 bases between. CDR3 region: CASSLQGLRGETQYF. For the CDR3, the DNA is TGTGCCAGCAGTTTACAAGGGTTGAGGGGTGAGACCCAGTACTTC.

At least ten counts were recorded for this clonotype. This chain links TRBV20-1 with TRBJ2-5, with 10 bases fitting TRBD1. Germline V gene sequence: CDR1 DFQATT, CDR2 SNEGSKA (reference sequence). The CDR3 loop spans 14 amino acids. V lost 6 bases to trimming and J lost 5 bases; unmatched junction nucleotides: 9. The CDR3 loop reads CSALGQGFDETQYF. CDR3 nucleotides: TGCAGTGCCCTGGGACAGGGGTTTGACGAGACCCAGTACTTC.

This clonotype has only a few counts. The V call is TRBV29-1, the J call TRBJ1-1; tentative D call: TRBD1 (6 bases). Between the trimmed V and J ends, which lost 6 bases and 1 base, there was a span of 12 bases. Germline CDR1 and CDR2: SQVTM and ANQGSEA. The CDR3 has 13 residues. CDR3 residues: CSVAGHSNTEAFF. CDR3 in DNA: TGCAGCGTAGCGGGACATTCGAACACTGAAGCTTTCTTT.

This clonotype appeared many times. This chain joins TRBV10-2 and TRBJ1-1; no firm D call. Germline V lookup: CDR1 WSHSY, CDR2 SAAADI. V lost 7 bases and J 0 bases, leaving 9 bases between the germline ends. CDR3 length: 13 residues. CDR3 sequence (DNA): TGCGCCAGCATACCGGGAGTGAACACTGAAGCTTTCTTT. Amino acid sequence: CASIPGVNTEAFF.

This clonotype was found a few times. The chain is built from TRBV5-5 and TRBJ2-1; TRBD1 is a possible D gene (6 bases). V was cut by 0 bases and J by 9 bases, with 10 bases left in between. CDR1 and CDR2 from the germline V gene are SGHKS and YYEKEE (reference sequence). The CDR3 sequence is 13 residues long. CDR3 residues: CASSLEGEREQFF. CDR3 bases: TGTGCCAGCAGCTTGGAGGGGGAGCGTGAGCAGTTCTTC.

The rearrangement uses TRBV20-1 and TRBJ1-5; TRBD1 agrees at 10 bases. Trimming took 3 bases from V and 7 from J; bases not matched to a gene: 6. CDR3 length: 14 residues. Looked up from germline, CDR1 is DFQATT and CDR2 is SNEGSKA (reference sequence). In DNA form, the CDR3 reads TGCAGTGCTAGTGTGACAGGGGGCAGCCAGCCCCAGCATTTT. This gives the protein CSASVTGGSQPQHF.